These T cell receptor beta chains were read from a single sample in a study of regulatory T cells in long-lasting Graves disease. MiXCR, run by TCRdb on the multiplex PCR reads, gives a single entry per CDR3 protein. This sample has a few hundred thousand distinct CDR3 sequences, with about an eighth found just once. The same data also contributed to another study, on T cells in Graves' hyperthyroidism and ophthalmopathy.

The sequences come from peripheral blood mononuclear cells (PBMCs), collected at new diagnosis, from a patient treated with antithyroid drugs. The source is a woman aged 18-29 years with Graves disease. CDR3s include the opening cysteine and the closing phenylalanine or tryptophan.

V gene: TRBV6-5
J gene: TRBJ1-1
CDR3 protein: CASSYFQPMNTEAFF

V gene: TRBV7-9
J gene: TRBJ2-7
CDR3 protein: CASSSGWDGYEQYF

V gene: TRBV7-9
J gene: TRBJ2-1
CDR3 protein: CASSPPRGSYNEQFF

V gene: TRBV5-5
J gene: TRBJ2-7
CDR3 protein: CASSSTGLRDEQYF

V gene: TRBV7-2
J gene: TRBJ2-3
CDR3 protein: CASSFVLTFTDTQYF

V gene: TRBV20-1
J gene: TRBJ1-2
CDR3 protein: CSAENRQSVNGYTF

V gene: TRBV3-1
J gene: TRBJ2-6
CDR3 protein: CASSHRDSGANVLTF

V gene: TRBV7-2
J gene: TRBJ2-1
CDR3 protein: CASSLVRSSYNEQFF

V gene: TRBV28
J gene: TRBJ2-5
CDR3 protein: CASSLSGTEETQYF

V gene: TRBV27
J gene: TRBJ2-3
CDR3 protein: CASSSNRVDTQYF

V gene: TRBV15
J gene: TRBJ2-2
CDR3 protein: CATGSTPVLGGSSAGELFF

V gene: TRBV6-1
J gene: TRBJ2-3
CDR3 protein: CASSDRTGSSTDTQYF

V gene: TRBV13
J gene: TRBJ2-7
CDR3 protein: CASSSASDRGRGEQYF

V gene: TRBV7-9
J gene: TRBJ2-5
CDR3 protein: CASSWGRKGAIGTQYF

V gene: TRBV30
J gene: TRBJ2-1
CDR3 protein: CAWRGAASSYNEQFF

V gene: TRBV7-9
J gene: TRBJ2-3
CDR3 protein: CASSSSMTGHGTDTQYF

V gene: TRBV10-3
J gene: TRBJ2-1
CDR3 protein: CATTSGGTYNEQFF

V gene: TRBV11-2
J gene: TRBJ2-3
CDR3 protein: CASSLDRRGGTVPYF

V gene: TRBV27
J gene: TRBJ1-1
CDR3 protein: CASSQRGVRYEAFF

V gene: TRBV12-3/TRBV12-4
J gene: TRBJ2-3
CDR3 protein: CASRAGVSDTQYF

V gene: TRBV28
J gene: TRBJ2-3
CDR3 protein: CASSGGPQYNTDTQYF

V gene: TRBV28
J gene: TRBJ1-5
CDR3 protein: CASRLQGSQPQHF

V gene: TRBV5-1
J gene: TRBJ2-1
CDR3 protein: CASSTGQIFYNEQFF

V gene: TRBV20-1
J gene: TRBJ1-2
CDR3 protein: CSAAPPGQFYGYTF

V gene: TRBV27
J gene: TRBJ1-2
CDR3 protein: CASSLSTADYGYTF

V gene: TRBV7-2
J gene: TRBJ2-7
CDR3 protein: CASSLTGTSGYEQYF

V gene: TRBV2
J gene: TRBJ2-2
CDR3 protein: CASSSSGGARTGELFF

V gene: TRBV6-1
J gene: TRBJ2-3
CDR3 protein: CASSDWSGKDTQYF

V gene: TRBV2
J gene: TRBJ2-3
CDR3 protein: CASSTDRDDTQYF

V gene: TRBV6-1
J gene: TRBJ1-2
CDR3 protein: CASRGGLLTYGYTF

V gene: TRBV15
J gene: TRBJ2-7
CDR3 protein: CATSRGAGTSGRVGYEQYF

V gene: TRBV2
J gene: TRBJ2-3
CDR3 protein: CAFKSGDTQYF

V gene: TRBV29-1
J gene: TRBJ1-1
CDR3 protein: CSAGRGMNTEAFF

V gene: TRBV4-2
J gene: TRBJ2-4
CDR3 protein: CASSPGRGRSAKNIQYF

V gene: TRBV27
J gene: TRBJ2-3
CDR3 protein: CASSLARDVYTQYF

V gene: TRBV12-3/TRBV12-4
J gene: TRBJ2-1
CDR3 protein: CASSNRDRSREQFF

V gene: TRBV2
J gene: TRBJ1-5
CDR3 protein: CASSEYRADQPQHF

V gene: TRBV20-1
J gene: TRBJ2-4
CDR3 protein: CSARGSAGHIQYF

V gene: TRBV3-1
J gene: TRBJ1-5
CDR3 protein: CASSQDMYRRTQHF

V gene: TRBV9
J gene: TRBJ2-3
CDR3 protein: CASSSLTGASTDTQYF

V gene: TRBV2
J gene: TRBJ1-3
CDR3 protein: CASSAMAGAGNTIYF

V gene: TRBV7-9
J gene: TRBJ2-1
CDR3 protein: CANGDSSGSAQFF

V gene: TRBV9
J gene: TRBJ2-1
CDR3 protein: CASRGEPTRGNYNEQFF

V gene: TRBV7-2
J gene: TRBJ2-5
CDR3 protein: CASTPDRGLWETQYF

V gene: TRBV7-6
J gene: TRBJ1-3
CDR3 protein: CASSPGNTIYF

V gene: TRBV28
J gene: TRBJ2-7
CDR3 protein: CARCEPPCRGDSYEQYF

V gene: TRBV20-1
J gene: TRBJ1-1
CDR3 protein: CSARDSLKGEAFF

V gene: TRBV12-3/TRBV12-4
J gene: TRBJ1-4
CDR3 protein: CASSREGVREKLFF

V gene: TRBV15
J gene: TRBJ2-1
CDR3 protein: CATSIERGGPNEQFF

V gene: TRBV4-3
J gene: TRBJ1-2
CDR3 protein: CASSQEYLPTYLLRENYGYTF

V gene: TRBV20-1
J gene: TRBJ2-1
CDR3 protein: CSARDRITPYNEQFF

V gene: TRBV14
J gene: TRBJ1-2
CDR3 protein: CASSQVLGAHGYTF

V gene: TRBV2
J gene: TRBJ2-7
CDR3 protein: CASSQNYEQYF

V gene: TRBV20-1
J gene: TRBJ2-7
CDR3 protein: CSAPPGRSYEQYF

V gene: TRBV25-1
J gene: TRBJ1-5
CDR3 protein: CASSEVGNNQPQHF

V gene: TRBV28
J gene: TRBJ2-4
CDR3 protein: CASSVSRDTKNIQYF

V gene: TRBV12-3/TRBV12-4
J gene: TRBJ2-6
CDR3 protein: CASSLGRVGARGANVLTF

V gene: TRBV13
J gene: TRBJ1-4
CDR3 protein: CASSNYLKGEKLFF

V gene: TRBV7-9
J gene: TRBJ1-6
CDR3 protein: CASSLGGRSNSPLHF